This TCR beta chain appears in the sequencing data of a study of T-cell reconstitution after alpha-beta-depleted transplantation in children. TCRbeta library preparation incorporated unique molecular identifiers. TCRdb used MiXCR to reprocess the PCR reads, holding one entry per CDR3 protein. The sample lists 190,000 or so distinct CDR3 sequences, roughly 14% occurring once. The sequence derives from a human donor who donated a stem cell graft to a child with acute lymphoblastic leukemia. The source material was PBMCs from the stem cell graft donor, sampled from the stem cell graft.

This chain's CDR3 is CASSKTTRECRNEQFF. CDR3 coding DNA: TGTGCCAGCAGCAAAACTACCCGGGAGTGCCGCAATGAGCAGTTCTTC. V gene TRBV21-1 combines with J gene TRBJ2-1; the table's D call, TRBD2, was not checked against the DNA. TRBV21-1 counts as a pseudogene. This CDR3 has 16 residues.